The source of this T cell receptor beta chain is a study of cytomegalovirus exposure and HLA in healthy donors. Study in general: A later analysis reported the same platform for the 120 validation repertoires and the roughly 630 first-cohort repertoires. Whole-study results and caveats: The classifier reportedly diagnosed cytomegalovirus status with high sensitivity and specificity.

For this clone: Its specificity is unknown.

Method: immunoSEQ multiplex PCR; TCRdb's copy keeps in-frame clones and lacks some. Among 100,000 to 150,000 clones listed, around 94% were seen once. The CDR3 extends over 13 amino acids. V lost 6 bases, J lost 3 bases, and 11 bases lay in between. Germline CDR1 and CDR2: MNHNS and SASEGT. Sequenced input: PBMCs. The chain employs TRBV6-1 and TRBJ1-1; D perhaps matches TRBD1 (6 bases). This clonotype was obtained from a young woman in good health and CMV-seronegative. CDR3 sequence (DNA): TGTGCCAGCAGAAGACAGGAATACACTGAAGCTTTCTTT. This encodes CASRRQEYTEAFF.